This TCR beta chain was profiled in a study of naive CD8 T cells in extremely preterm neonates (dated by TCRdb to 2015 to 2018). Broadly, across the study: The age range of the adult participants is stated as 25-50 years in the abstract but as 20-50 years in the methods. The study compared TCRbeta CDR3 repertoires of sorted naive CD8+ T cells across four age groups: extremely preterm neonates, term neonates, young children and adults.

Summary of the overall study and its limitations: Significantly lower iChao1 richness than in all other age groups (p < 0.05) and an even clone distribution were observed in preterm neonates, indicating a less rich repertoire. Preterm neonates shared more CDR3 nucleotide sequences (approximately 2.7%) than term neonates (roughly 0.4%), young children (around 0.03%) and adults (around 0.01%). Compared with the older groups, preterm CDR3s were shorter and closer to germline, carrying fewer N additions and showing less junctional trimming. As limitations, the authors pointed to a small sample size and variable productive template counts among preterm samples. To track T cell development within individuals, the authors urged prospective longitudinal studies of preterm and term neonates.

The peripheral blood donors were five healthy children aged roughly 15-60 months who were having elective routine surgery, plus five healthy nonsmoking adults. The adult controls were healthy nonsmokers aged roughly 20-55 years, with a median age of roughly 38 years. A FACSAria III cell sorter was used to sort live, Annexin V-negative naive CD8+ T cells (CD3+CD8+CD45RA+CCR7+). Each sample yielded roughly 19,000 to 110,000 sorted naive CD8+ T cells. Mononuclear cells were isolated from diluted blood by Ficoll-Paque density gradient centrifugation. Before sorting, mononuclear cells were cryopreserved in approximately 10% DMSO with around 90% FBS and kept in long-term storage at -150 degrees C. After thawing, the cells were stained with Annexin V and with antibodies against CD3, CD8, CCR7 and CD45RA. Genomic DNA was extracted from snap-frozen sorted cell pellets with the DNeasy Blood and Tissue Kit.

A two-step, bias-controlled multiplex PCR was used to amplify TCRbeta CDR3 regions from genomic DNA. The multiplex PCR used primers specific for every TRBV and TRBJ gene segment. The immunoSEQ Assay was used to generate the TCRbeta repertoire data. Per the source publication's procedure: A relative-frequency ratio and a modified nearest-neighbor algorithm were applied to filter and cluster reads so that closely related sequences were merged. V, D and J gene assignments for CDR3 sequences followed IMGT annotation. Template counts were normalized for PCR amplification bias and quantified against synthetic TCR CDR3 analog sequences. Only unique productive sequences, defined as in-frame CDR3 sequences without stop codons, were included in the analyses. The immunoSEQ Analyzer software was used to calculate clonality, defined as 1 minus Pielou's evenness, and iChao1 richness. Statistical tests were run in JMP, with either Student's t-test or a non-parametric test chosen according to Shapiro-Wilk normality results. TCRdb provides this immuneACCESS table in a form limited to in-frame rearrangements. Some clones are lacking; in checked studies, under half of them reflect an unresolved V gene, and why the rest are absent is not known. D and trimming were read from the DNA, whereas the V and J calls and clone size are those reported in that table. The sample table records about 7,000 clones; about 98% of these occur just once. The ten largest clones take up 0.3% to 0.45% of the sample.

The germline V gene supplies CDR1 MDHEN and CDR2 SYDVKM. Trimmed from V: 6 bases; trimmed from J: 1 base; junction bases lacking a gene match: 7. Its CDR3 holds 15 amino acids, cysteine through phenylalanine. CDR3 DNA only is kept here, 45 bases in frame from base 1. About this clone: Which antigen it targets is not known. Per-base qualities were not stored, and no clone one base away is much larger.

The clonotype originates from a human donor in good health. The source material was naive CD8+ T cells from blood. The chain is made from TRBV28 and TRBJ1-2; the junction holds 8 bases that match TRBD1. The bases are TGTGCCAGCAGGGCACAGGGGGGATTTAACTATGGCTACACCTTC. It is translated as CASRAQGGFNYGYTF.